Sequencing of this TCR beta chain was carried out in a study of blood T cell repertoires in COVID-19. Overall study: The origin of the acute and convalescent COVID-19 samples was the United States, Italy and Spain. PBMCs, B-cell-depleted T cells, or T cells provided the cDNA or gDNA that made up the material.

Study processing details: The authors estimated nucleated cell counts from reference gene primer amplification. Profiling relied on immunoSEQ multiplex PCR, and the TCRdb table lists in-frame clones only, not all of them. For V, J and clone size, that table is used; D and trimming come from the DNA. The sample shows about 75,000 clones, 79% of them seen only once. The CDR3 totals 14 residues. From germline, CDR1 is SGDLS and CDR2 YYNGEE. V lost 7 bases and J lost 0, with 11 bases in between. This receptor was taken from a woman of 80 years or more with active or convalescent COVID-19. The genes are TRBV9 and TRBJ1-3; tentatively, D is TRBD1 (5 bases). The sequencing input was peripheral blood. The CDR3 sequence is CASGRDYSGNTIYF. The CDR3 DNA is TGTGCCAGCGGACGGGACTACTCTGGAAACACCATATATTTT.